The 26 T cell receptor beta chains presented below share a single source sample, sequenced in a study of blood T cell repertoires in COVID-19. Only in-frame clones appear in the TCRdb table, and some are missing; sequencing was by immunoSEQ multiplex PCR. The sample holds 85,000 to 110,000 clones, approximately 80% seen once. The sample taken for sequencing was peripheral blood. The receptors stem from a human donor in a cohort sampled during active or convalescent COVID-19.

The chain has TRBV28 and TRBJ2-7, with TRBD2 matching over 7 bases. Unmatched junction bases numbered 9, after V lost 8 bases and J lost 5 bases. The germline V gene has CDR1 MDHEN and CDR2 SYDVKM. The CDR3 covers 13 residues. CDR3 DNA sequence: TGTGCCAGCCGGACGGGGGGTAAGAACGAGCAGTACTTC. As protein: CASRTGGKNEQYF.

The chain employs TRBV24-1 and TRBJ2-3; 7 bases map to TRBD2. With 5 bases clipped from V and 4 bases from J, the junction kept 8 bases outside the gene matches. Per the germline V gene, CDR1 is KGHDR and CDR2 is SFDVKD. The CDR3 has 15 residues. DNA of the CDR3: TGTGCCACCAGTGTGAGGCGGGGGATATCAGATACGCAGTATTTT. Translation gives CATSVRRGISDTQYF.

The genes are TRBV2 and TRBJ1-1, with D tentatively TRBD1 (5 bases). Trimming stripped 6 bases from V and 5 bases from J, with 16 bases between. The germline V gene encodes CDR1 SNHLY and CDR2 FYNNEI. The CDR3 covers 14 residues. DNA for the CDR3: TGTGCCAGCAGACCCCCGACGGGGGGGACTGAAGCTTTCTTT. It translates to CASRPPTGGTEAFF.

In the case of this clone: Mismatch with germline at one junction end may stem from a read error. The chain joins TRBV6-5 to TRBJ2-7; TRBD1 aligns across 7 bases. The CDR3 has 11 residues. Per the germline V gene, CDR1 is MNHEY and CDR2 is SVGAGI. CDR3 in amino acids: CASSFPTGPFF. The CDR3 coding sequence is TGTGCCAGCAGTTTCCCGACAGGGCCCTTTTTC.

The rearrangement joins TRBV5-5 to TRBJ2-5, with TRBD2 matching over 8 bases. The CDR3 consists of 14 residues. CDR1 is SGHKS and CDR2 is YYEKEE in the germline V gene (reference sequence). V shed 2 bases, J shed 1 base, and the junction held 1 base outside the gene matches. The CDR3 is CASSLRGGQETQYF. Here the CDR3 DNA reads TGTGCCAGCAGCTTACGGGGGGGCCAAGAGACCCAGTACTTC.

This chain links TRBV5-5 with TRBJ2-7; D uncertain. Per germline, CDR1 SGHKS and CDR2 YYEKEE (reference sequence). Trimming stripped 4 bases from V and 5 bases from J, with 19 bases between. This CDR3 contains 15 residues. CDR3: CASSSELWSWDEQYF. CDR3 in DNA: TGTGCCAGCAGCAGCGAACTCTGGTCGTGGGACGAGCAGTACTTC.

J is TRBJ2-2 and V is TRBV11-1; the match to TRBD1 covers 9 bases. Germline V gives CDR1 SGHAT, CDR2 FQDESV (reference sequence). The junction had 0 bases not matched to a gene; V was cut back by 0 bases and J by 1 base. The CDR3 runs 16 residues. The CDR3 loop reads CASSLAGQGNTGELFF. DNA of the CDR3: TGTGCCAGCAGCTTAGCGGGACAGGGGAACACCGGGGAGCTGTTTTTT.

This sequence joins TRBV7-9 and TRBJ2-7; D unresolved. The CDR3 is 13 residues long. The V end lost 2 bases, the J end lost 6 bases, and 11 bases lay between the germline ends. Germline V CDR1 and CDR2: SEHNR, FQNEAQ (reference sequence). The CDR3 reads CASSLLSQFEQYF. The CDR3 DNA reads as TGTGCCAGCAGCTTATTATCGCAGTTCGAGCAGTACTTC. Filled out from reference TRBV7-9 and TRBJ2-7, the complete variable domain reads DTGVSQNPRHKITKRGQNVTFRCDPISEHNRLYWYRQTLGQGPEFLTYFQNEAQLEKSRLLSDRFSAERPKGSFSTLEIQRTEQGDSAMYLCASSLLSQFEQYFGPGTRLTVT.

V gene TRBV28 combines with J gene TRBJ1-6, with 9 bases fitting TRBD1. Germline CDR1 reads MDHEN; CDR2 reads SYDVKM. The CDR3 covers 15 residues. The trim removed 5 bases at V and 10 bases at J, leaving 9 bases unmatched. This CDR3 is CASSGQWTGASPLHF. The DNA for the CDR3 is TGTGCCAGCAGTGGACAATGGACAGGGGCCTCACCCCTCCACTTT.

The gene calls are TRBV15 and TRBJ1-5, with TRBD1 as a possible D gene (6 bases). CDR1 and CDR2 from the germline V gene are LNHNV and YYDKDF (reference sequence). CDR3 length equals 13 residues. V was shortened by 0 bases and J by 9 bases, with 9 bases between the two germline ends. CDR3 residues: CATSREQGVPQHF. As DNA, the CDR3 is TGTGCCACCAGCAGAGAACAGGGAGTGCCCCAGCATTTT.

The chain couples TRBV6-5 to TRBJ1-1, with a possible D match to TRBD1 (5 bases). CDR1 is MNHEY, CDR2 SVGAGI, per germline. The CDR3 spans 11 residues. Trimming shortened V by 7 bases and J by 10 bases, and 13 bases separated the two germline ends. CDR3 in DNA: TGTGCCAGCACCTCGGACATGATAGCTTTCTTT. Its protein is CASTSDMIAFF.

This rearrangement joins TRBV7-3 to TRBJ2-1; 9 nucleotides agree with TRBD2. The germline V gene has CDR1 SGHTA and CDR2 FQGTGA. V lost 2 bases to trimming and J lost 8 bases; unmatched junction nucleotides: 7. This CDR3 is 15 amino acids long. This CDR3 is CASSLVRGGLDEQFF. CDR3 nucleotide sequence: TGTGCCAGCAGCTTAGTGCGGGGGGGCCTGGATGAGCAGTTCTTC.

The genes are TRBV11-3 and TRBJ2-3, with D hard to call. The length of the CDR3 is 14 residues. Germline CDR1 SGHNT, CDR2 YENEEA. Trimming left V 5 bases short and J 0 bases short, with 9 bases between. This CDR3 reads CASSPLPSTDTQYF. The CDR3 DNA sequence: TGTGCCAGCAGCCCTCTCCCTAGCACAGATACGCAGTATTTT. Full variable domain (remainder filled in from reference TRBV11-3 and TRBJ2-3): EAGVVQSPRYKIIEKKQPVAFWCNPISGHNTLYWYLQNLGQGPELLIRYENEEAVDDSQLPKDRFSAERLKGVDSTLKIQPAELGDSAVYLCASSPLPSTDTQYFGPGTRLTVL.

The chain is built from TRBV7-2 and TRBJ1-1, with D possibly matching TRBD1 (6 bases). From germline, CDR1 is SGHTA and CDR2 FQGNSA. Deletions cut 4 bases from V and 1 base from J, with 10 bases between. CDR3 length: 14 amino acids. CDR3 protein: CASSSQGKNTEAFF. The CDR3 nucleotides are TGTGCCAGCAGCTCACAGGGAAAGAACACTGAAGCTTTCTTT.

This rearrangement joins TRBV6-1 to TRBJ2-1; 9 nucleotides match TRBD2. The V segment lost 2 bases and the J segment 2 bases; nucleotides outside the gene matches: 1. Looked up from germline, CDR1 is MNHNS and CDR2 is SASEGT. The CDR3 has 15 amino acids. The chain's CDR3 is CASSELAGTYNEQFF. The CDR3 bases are TGTGCCAGCAGTGAACTAGCGGGGACCTACAATGAGCAGTTCTTC.

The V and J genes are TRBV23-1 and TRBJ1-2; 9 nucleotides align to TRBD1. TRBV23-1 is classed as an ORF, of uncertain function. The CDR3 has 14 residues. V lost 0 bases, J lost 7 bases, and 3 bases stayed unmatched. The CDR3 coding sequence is TGCGCCAGCAGTCAATCGGGGACAGGGTTTGGCTACACCTTC. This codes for CASSQSGTGFGYTF.

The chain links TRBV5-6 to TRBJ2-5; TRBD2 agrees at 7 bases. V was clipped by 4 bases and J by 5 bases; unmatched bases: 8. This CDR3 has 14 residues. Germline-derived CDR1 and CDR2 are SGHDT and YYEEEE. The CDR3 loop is CASSREVGGETQYF. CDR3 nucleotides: TGTGCCAGCAGCCGGGAGGTGGGCGGGGAGACCCAGTACTTC.

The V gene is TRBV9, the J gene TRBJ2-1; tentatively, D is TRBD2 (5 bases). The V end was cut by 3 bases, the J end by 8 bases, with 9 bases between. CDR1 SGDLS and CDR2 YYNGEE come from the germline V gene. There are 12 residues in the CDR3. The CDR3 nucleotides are TGTGCCAGCAGCGGCCAGAGGGATGAGCAGTTCTTC. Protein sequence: CASSGQRDEQFF.

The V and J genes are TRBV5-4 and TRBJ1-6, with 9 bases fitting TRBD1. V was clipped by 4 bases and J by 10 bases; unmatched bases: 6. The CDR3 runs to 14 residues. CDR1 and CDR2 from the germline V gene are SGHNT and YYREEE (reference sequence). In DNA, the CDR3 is TGTGCCAGCAGCGTTCCGGGACAGGGCTCACCCCTCCACTTT. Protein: CASSVPGQGSPLHF.

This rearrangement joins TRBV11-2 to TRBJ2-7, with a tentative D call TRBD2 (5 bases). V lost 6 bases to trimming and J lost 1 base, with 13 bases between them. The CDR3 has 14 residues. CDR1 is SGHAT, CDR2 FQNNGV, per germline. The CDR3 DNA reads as TGTGCCAGCAGAACACTGACGGGATCCTACGAGCAGTACTTC. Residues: CASRTLTGSYEQYF.

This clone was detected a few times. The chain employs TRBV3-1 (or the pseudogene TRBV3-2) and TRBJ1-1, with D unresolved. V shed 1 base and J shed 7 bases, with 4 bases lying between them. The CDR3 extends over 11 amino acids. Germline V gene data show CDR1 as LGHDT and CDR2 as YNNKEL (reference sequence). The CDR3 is CASSQVNEAFF. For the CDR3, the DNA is TGTGCCAGCAGCCAAGTCAATGAAGCTTTCTTT.

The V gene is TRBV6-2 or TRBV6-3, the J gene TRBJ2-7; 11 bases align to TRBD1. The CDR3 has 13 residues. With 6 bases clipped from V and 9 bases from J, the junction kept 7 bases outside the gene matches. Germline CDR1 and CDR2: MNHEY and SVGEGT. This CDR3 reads CASSPGTGGRQYF. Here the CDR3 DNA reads TGTGCCAGCAGCCCAGGGACAGGGGGTCGGCAGTACTTC.

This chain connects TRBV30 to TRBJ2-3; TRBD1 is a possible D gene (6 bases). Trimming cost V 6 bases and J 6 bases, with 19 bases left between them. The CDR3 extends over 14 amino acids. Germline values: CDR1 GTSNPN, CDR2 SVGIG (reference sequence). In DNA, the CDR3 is TGTGCCTGCACGCTGGGACACCAGTGGGATACGCAGTATTTT. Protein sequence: CACTLGHQWDTQYF.

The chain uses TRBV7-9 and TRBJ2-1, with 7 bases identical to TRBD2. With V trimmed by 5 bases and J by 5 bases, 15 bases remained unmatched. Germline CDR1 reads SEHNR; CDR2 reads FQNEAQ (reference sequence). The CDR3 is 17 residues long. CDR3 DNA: TGTGCCAGCAGCCGCACCAGCGGGCTAGCGGAAGACAATGAGCAGTTCTTC. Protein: CASSRTSGLAEDNEQFF.

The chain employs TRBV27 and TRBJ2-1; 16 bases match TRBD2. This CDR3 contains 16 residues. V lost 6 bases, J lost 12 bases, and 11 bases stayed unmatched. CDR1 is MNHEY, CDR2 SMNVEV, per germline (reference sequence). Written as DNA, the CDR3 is TGTGCCAGCAGATTGGGGACTAGCGGGGGGGCGCGTCGGCAGTTCTTC. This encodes CASRLGTSGGARRQFF.

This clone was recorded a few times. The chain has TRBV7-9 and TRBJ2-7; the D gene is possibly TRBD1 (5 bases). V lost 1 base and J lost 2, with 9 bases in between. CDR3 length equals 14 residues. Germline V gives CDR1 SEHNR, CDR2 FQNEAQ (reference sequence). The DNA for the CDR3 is TGTGCCAGCAGCTTAGGGGGCAGAGCCTACGAGCAGTACTTC. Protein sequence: CASSLGGRAYEQYF. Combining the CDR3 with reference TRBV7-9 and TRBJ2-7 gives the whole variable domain DTGVSQNPRHKITKRGQNVTFRCDPISEHNRLYWYRQTLGQGPEFLTYFQNEAQLEKSRLLSDRFSAERPKGSFSTLEIQRTEQGDSAMYLCASSLGGRAYEQYFGPGTRLTVT.